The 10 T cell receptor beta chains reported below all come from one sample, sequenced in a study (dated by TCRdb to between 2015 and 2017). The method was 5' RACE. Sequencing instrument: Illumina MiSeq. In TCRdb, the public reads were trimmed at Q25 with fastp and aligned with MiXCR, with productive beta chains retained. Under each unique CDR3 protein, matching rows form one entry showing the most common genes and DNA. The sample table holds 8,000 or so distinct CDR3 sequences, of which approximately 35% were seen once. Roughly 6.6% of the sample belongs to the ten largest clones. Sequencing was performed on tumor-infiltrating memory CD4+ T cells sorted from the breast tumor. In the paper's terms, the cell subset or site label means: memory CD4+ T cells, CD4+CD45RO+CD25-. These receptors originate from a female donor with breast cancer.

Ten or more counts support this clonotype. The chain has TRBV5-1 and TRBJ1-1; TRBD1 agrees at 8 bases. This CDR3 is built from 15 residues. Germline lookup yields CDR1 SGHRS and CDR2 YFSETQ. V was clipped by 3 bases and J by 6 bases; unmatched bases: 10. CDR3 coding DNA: TGCGCCAGCAGCTCAAAAACCGGACAGGGCTCTGAAGCTTTCTTT. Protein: CASSSKTGQGSEAFF.

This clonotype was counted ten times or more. The CDR3 is CAISATSGRGNEQFF. The CDR3 bases are TGTGCCATTTCGGCGACTAGCGGGAGGGGTAATGAGCAGTTCTTC. This rearrangement joins TRBV2 to TRBJ2-1, with 14 bases matching TRBD2. Germline CDR1 is SNHLY and CDR2 is FYNNEI. J lost 7 bases, V lost 10 bases, and 9 bases had no gene match. The CDR3 consists of 15 residues.

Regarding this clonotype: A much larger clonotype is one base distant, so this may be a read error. CDR3 loop: CASKNRVWTEASF. In DNA form, the CDR3 reads TGTGCCAGCAAAAACAGGGTCTGGACTGAAGCTTCCTTT. The chain uses TRBV6-1 and TRBJ1-1; D possibly corresponds to TRBD1 (6 bases). The CDR3 is 13 amino acids. The germline CDR1 and CDR2 sequences are MNHNS and SASEGT.

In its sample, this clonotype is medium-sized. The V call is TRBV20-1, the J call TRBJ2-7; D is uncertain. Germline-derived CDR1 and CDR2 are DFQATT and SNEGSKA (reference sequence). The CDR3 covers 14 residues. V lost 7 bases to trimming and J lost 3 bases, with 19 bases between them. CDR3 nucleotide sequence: TGCAGTGGGAGACGACCCGAAGCCCTCTACGAGCAGTACTTC. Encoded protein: CSGRRPEALYEQYF.

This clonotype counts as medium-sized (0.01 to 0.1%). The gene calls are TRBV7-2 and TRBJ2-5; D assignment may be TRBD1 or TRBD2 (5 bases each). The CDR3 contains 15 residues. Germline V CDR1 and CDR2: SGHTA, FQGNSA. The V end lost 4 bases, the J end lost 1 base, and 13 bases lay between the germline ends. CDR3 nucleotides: TGTGCCAGCAGCTCGTCGGGACGGTTCCAAGAGACCCAGTACTTC. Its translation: CASSSSGRFQETQYF.

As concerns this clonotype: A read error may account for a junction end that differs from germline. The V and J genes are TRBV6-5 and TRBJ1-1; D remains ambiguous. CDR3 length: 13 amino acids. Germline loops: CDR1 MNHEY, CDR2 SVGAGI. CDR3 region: CTSSQERLTEAFF. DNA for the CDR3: TGTACCAGCAGCCAAGAACGGTTGACTGAAGCTTTCTTT.

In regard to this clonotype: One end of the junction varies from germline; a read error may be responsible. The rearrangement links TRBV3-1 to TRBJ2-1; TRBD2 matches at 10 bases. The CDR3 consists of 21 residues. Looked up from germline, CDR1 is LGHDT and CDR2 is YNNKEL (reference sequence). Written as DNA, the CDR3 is TGTGCCAACAGCCAAGATTTCTCTAGCGGGAGCCATTTTAGTGGGGTGAATGAGCAGTTCTTC. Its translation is CANSQDFSSGSHFSGVNEQFF.

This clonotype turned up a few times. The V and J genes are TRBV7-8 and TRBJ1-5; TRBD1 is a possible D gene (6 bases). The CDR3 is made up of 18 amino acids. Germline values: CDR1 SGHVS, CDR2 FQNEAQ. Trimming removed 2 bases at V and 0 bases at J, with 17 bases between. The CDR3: CASSLIVGRGYSNQPQHF. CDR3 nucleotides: TGTGCCAGCAGCTTAATAGTGGGCAGGGGTTATAGCAATCAGCCCCAGCATTTT. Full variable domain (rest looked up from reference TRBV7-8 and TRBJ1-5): GAGVSQSPRYKVAKRGQDVALRCDPISGHVSLFWYQQALGQGPEFLTYFQNEAQLDKSGLPSDRFFAERPEGSVSTLKIQRTQQEDSAVYLCASSLIVGRGYSNQPQHFGDGTRLSIL.

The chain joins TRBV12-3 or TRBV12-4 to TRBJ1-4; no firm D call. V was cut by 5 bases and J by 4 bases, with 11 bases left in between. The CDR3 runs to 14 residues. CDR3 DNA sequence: TGTGCCAGCAGTCAACCAGCAAGTAATGAAAAACTGTTTTTT. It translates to CASSQPASNEKLFF.

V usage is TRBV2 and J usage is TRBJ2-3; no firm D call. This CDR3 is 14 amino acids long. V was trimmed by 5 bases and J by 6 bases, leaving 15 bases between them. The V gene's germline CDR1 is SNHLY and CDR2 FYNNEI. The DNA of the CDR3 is TGTGCCAGCAGTAACCCTGAAGGGCCGGATACGCAGTATTTT. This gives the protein CASSNPEGPDTQYF.